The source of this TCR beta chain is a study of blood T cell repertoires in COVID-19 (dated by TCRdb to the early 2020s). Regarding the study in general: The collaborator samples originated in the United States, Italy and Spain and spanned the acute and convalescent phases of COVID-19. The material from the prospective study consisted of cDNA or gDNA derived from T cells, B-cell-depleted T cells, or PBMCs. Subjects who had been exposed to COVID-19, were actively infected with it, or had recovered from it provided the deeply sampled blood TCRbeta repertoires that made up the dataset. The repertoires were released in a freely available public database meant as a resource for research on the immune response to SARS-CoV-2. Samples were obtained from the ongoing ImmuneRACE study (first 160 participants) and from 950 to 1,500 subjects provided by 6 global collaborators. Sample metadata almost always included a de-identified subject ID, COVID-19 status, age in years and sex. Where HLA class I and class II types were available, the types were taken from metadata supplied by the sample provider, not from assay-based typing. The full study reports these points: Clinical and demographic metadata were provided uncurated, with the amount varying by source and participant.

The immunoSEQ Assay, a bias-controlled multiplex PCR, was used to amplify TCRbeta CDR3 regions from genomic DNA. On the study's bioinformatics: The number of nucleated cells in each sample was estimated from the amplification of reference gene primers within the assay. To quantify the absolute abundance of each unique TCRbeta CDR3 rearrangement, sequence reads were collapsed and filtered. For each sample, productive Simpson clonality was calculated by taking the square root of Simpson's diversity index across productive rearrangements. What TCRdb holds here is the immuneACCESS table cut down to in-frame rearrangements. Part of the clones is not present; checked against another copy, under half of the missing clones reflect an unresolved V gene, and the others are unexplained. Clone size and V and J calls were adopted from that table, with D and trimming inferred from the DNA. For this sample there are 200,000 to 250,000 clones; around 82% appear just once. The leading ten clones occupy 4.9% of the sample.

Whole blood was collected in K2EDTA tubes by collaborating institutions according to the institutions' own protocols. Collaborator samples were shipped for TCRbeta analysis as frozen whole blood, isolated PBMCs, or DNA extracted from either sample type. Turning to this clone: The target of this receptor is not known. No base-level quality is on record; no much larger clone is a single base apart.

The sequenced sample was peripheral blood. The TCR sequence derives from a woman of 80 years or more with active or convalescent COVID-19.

The nucleotide sequence reads as follows: TGTGCCAGCAGCCAAGATACTAGCGTAGAGTTGAACACCGGGGAGCTGTTTTTT. This sequence encodes CASSQDTSVELNTGELFF. The chain is encoded by TRBV14 joined to TRBJ2-2; 7 bases in the junction line up with TRBD2. The CDR3 contains 18 residues, cysteine and phenylalanine counted. CDR3 DNA is the only sequence kept; it has 54 bases, read in frame from the first base. The germline V gene supplies CDR1 SGHDN and CDR2 FVKESK. Trimmed from V: 0 bases; trimmed from J: 1 base; junction bases lacking a gene match: 8.